This T cell receptor (beta chain) originates from a study of T-cell reconstitution after alpha-beta-depleted transplantation in children. Points from the study as a whole: At one year after transplant, newly produced T cells mostly accounted for T-cell counts and diversity.

A library of TCRbeta sequences, prepared with unique molecular identifiers, was generated. TCRdb independently ran MiXCR on the PCR reads; one entry per CDR3 protein. This sample has 480,000 or so distinct CDR3 sequences; about 10% occur once, and the top ten carry approximately 2%. The CDR3 runs 15 residues. J gave up 1 base and V 4 bases, and 4 bases lay outside the gene matches. Germline V CDR1 and CDR2: ENHRY, SYGVKD. This clonotype was seen repeatedly, ten times or more. Its antigen is as yet unknown. This chain uses TRBV10-3 with TRBJ2-5; 9 nucleotides match TRBD2. The source material was PBMCs, sampled before TCRalphabeta/CD19-depleted stem cell transplant. This receptor was identified in a child aged 2 to 10 with inherited bone marrow failure, due to receive a stem cell transplant. The CDR3 DNA reads TGTGCCATCAGTGGAAGCGGGGGGACCCAAGAGACCCAGTACTTC. As protein: CAISGSGGTQETQYF.